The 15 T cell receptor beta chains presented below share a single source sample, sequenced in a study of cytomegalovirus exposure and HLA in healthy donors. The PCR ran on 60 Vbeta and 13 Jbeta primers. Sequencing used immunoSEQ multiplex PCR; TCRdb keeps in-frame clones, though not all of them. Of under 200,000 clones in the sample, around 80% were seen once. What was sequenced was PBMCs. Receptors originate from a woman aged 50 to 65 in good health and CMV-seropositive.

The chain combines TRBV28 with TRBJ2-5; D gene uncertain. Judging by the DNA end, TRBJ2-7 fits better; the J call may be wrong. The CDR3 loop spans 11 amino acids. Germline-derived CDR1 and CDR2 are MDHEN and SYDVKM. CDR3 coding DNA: TGTGCCAGCAGTTTGGGCAACGAGCAGTACTTC. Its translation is CASSLGNEQYF.

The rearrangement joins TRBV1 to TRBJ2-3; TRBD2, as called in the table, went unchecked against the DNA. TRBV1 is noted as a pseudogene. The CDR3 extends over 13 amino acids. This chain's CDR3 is CTSSQKPADTQYF. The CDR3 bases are TGCACCAGCAGCCAAAAGCCAGCGGATACGCAGTATTTT.

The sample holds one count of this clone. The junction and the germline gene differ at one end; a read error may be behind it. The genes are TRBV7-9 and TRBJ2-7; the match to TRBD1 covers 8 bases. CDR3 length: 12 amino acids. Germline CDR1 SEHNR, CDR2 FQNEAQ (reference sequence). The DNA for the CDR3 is TGTTCCAGCCTCTCGACAGGGGCCGAGCAGTACTTC. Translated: CSSLSTGAEQYF.

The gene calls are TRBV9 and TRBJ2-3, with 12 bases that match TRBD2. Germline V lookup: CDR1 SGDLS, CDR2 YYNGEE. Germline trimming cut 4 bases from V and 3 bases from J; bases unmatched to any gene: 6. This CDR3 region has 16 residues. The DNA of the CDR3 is TGTGCCAGCAGCTACGGACTAGCGGGGAGTACAGATACGCAGTATTTT. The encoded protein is CASSYGLAGSTDTQYF.

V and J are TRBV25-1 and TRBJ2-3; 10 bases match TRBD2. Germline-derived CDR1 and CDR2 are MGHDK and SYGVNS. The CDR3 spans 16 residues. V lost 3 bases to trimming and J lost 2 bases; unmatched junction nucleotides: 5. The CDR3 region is CASSDLSGGITDTQYF. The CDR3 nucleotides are TGTGCCAGCAGTGATCTTAGCGGGGGGATCACAGATACGCAGTATTTT.

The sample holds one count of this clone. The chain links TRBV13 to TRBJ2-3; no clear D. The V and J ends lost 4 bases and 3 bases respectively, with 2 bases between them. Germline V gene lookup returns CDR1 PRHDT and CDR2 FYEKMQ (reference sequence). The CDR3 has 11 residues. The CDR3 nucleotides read TGTGCCAGCAGCTCTACAGATACGCAGTATTTT. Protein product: CASSSTDTQYF.

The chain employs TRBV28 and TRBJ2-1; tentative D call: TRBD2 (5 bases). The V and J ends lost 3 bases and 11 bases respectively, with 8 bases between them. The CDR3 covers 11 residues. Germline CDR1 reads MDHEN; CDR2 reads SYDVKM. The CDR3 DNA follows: TGTGCCAGCAGTTTCGGAGGACAGCAGTTCTTC. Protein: CASSFGGQQFF.

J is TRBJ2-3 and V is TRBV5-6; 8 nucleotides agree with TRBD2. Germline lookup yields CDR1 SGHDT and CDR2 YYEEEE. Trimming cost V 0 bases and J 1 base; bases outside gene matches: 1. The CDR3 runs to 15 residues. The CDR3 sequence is CASSLVTSGTDTQYF. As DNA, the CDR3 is TGTGCCAGCAGCTTGGTGACTAGCGGCACAGATACGCAGTATTTT.

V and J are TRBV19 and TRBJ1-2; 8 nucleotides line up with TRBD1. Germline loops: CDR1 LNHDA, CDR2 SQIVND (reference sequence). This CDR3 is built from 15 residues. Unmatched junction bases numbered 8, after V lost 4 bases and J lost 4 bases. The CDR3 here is CASSTRTGSSYGYTF. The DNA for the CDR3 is TGTGCCAGTAGTACCCGGACAGGGTCCTCCTATGGCTACACCTTC.

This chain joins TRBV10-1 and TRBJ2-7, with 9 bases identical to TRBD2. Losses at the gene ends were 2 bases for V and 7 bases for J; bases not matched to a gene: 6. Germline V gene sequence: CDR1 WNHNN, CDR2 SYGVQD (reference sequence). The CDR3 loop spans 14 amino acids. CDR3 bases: TGCGCCAGCAGTGAGGCTAGCGGGATATTAGAGCAGTACTTC. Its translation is CASSEASGILEQYF.

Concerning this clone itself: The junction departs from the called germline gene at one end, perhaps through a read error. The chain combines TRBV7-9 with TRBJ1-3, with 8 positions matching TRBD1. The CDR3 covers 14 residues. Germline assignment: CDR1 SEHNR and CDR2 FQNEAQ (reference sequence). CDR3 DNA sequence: TGTTCCAGCAGCTGGACAGGGTCTGGAAACACCATATATTTT. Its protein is CSSSWTGSGNTIYF.

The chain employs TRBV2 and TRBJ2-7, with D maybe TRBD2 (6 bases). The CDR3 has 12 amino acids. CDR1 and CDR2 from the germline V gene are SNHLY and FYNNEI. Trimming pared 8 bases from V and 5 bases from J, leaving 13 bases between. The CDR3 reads CASRGVLNEQYF. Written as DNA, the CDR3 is TGTGCCAGCCGCGGGGTTTTGAACGAGCAGTACTTC. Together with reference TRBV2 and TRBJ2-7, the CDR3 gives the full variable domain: EPEVTQTPSHQVTQMGQEVILRCVPISNHLYFYWYRQILGQKVEFLVSFYNNEISEKSEIFDDQFSVERPDGSNFTLKIRSTKLEDSAMYFCASRGVLNEQYFGPGTRLTVT.

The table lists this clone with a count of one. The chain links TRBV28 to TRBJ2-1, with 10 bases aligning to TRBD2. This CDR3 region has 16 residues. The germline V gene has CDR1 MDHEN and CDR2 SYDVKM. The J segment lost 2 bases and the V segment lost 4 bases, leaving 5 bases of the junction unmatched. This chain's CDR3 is CASSSPLAGAYNEQFF. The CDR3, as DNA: TGTGCCAGCAGTTCCCCGCTAGCGGGAGCCTACAATGAGCAGTTCTTC.

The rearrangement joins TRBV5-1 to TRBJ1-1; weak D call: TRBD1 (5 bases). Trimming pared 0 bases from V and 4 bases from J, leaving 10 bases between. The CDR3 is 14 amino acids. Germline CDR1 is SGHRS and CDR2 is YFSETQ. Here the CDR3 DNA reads TGCGCCAGCAGCTTGGATAGGGGCGGCACTGAAGCTTTCTTT. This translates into CASSLDRGGTEAFF.

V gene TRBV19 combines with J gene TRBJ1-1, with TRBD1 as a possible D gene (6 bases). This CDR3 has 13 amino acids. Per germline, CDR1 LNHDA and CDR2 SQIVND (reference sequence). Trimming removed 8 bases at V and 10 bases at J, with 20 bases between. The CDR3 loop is CASADAGGLGAFF. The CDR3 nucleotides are TGTGCCAGTGCGGACGCCGGGGGGCTAGGAGCTTTCTTT.